The next 12 T cell receptor beta chains were all read from a single sample in a study of T-cell reconstitution after alpha-beta-depleted transplantation in children. Preparing the TCRbeta library involved the use of unique molecular identifiers. TCRdb ran MiXCR on the PCR reads and lists one entry per CDR3 protein. The table has 800,000 to 1,000,000 distinct CDR3 sequences, around 30% seen once. The input for sequencing was PBMCs, mostly from graft donor cells, taken 360 days after TCRalphabeta/CD19-depleted stem cell transplant. The receptors were sampled from a boy in the first two years of life who had a stem cell transplant for SCID, so the T cells may come from the graft donor.

This clonotype has more than one count but fewer than ten. The CDR3 region is CASSPGTDNTGELFF. The CDR3 coding sequence is TGCGCCAGCAGCCCCGGGACCGACAACACCGGGGAGCTGTTTTTT. The V call is TRBV5-1, the J call TRBJ2-2; D possibly uses TRBD1 or TRBD2 (5 bases each). The CDR3 length is 15 residues. Germline V gene lookup returns CDR1 SGHRS and CDR2 YFSETQ. V lost 4 bases and J 2 bases, leaving 12 bases between the germline ends. Full variable domain (rest looked up from reference TRBV5-1 and TRBJ2-2): KAGVTQTPRYLIKTRGQQVTLSCSPISGHRSVSWYQQTPGQGLQFLFEYFSETQRNKGNFPGRFSGRQFSNSRSEMNVSTLELGDSALYLCASSPGTDNTGELFFGEGSRLTVL.

The CDR3 is CASSRPYPGQWDTEAFF. DNA of the CDR3: TGTGCCAGCAGCCGCCCTTATCCGGGACAGTGGGACACTGAAGCTTTCTTT. This rearrangement joins TRBV7-9 to TRBJ1-1, with 7 bases aligning to TRBD1. Unmatched junction bases numbered 15, after V lost 5 bases and J lost 3 bases. Germline V lookup: CDR1 SEHNR, CDR2 FQNEAQ (reference sequence). This CDR3 comprises 17 residues.

The chain is built from TRBV4-1 and TRBJ2-7, with D possibly TRBD2 on 6 matching bases. Trimming cost V 1 base and J 5 bases, with 12 bases left between them. Germline values: CDR1 MGHRA, CDR2 YSYEKL. The CDR3 has 14 amino acids. The CDR3 here is CASSQGRGVDEQYF. In DNA form, the CDR3 reads TGCGCCAGCAGCCAAGGGAGGGGCGTGGACGAGCAGTACTTC.

This rearrangement joins TRBV12-3 or TRBV12-4 to TRBJ1-5; a possible D gene is TRBD1 (5 bases). There are 16 residues in the CDR3. V was clipped by 1 base and J by 4 bases, with 14 bases between them. The CDR3 reads CASSLGVGDGNQPQHF. Here the CDR3 DNA reads TGTGCCAGCAGTTTAGGGGTAGGGGATGGAAATCAGCCCCAGCATTTT.

The rearrangement uses TRBV5-1 and TRBJ1-2; no clear D gene. The CDR3 loop spans 13 amino acids. Trimming took 7 bases from V and 4 from J, leaving 14 bases between them. The germline CDR1 and CDR2 sequences are SGHRS and YFSETQ. CDR3: CASRLPESYGYTF. The CDR3 DNA sequence: TGCGCCAGCCGTCTCCCGGAGAGCTATGGCTACACCTTC.

The J gene is TRBJ2-1, the V gene TRBV7-2; the match to TRBD2 covers 13 bases. Germline V gene lookup returns CDR1 SGHTA and CDR2 FQGNSA. V lost 2 bases and J lost 0; bases outside the gene matches: 16. CDR3 length: 22 residues. The CDR3, as DNA: TGTGCCAGCAGCTTATCCCCAACTAGCGGGGGGGCCTCCCCCAGCTCCTACAATGAGCAGTTCTTC. Protein sequence: CASSLSPTSGGASPSSYNEQFF.

The rearrangement links TRBV29-1 to TRBJ2-7; D is possibly TRBD1 or TRBD2 (5 bases each). Germline V CDR1 and CDR2: SQVTM, ANQGSEA. The CDR3 runs to 12 residues. V was trimmed by 6 bases and J by 1 base, leaving 10 bases between them. In DNA, the CDR3 is TGCAGCGTCGGGACGATGTCCTACGAGCAGTACTTC. Its translation is CSVGTMSYEQYF.

This clonotype was counted between two and nine times. V and J are TRBV3-1 and TRBJ2-1; D not resolved. The CDR3 has 15 amino acids. CDR1 is LGHDT and CDR2 is YNNKEL in the germline V gene (reference sequence). Trimming stripped 0 bases from V and 1 base from J, with 7 bases between. CDR3 amino acids: CASSQEGLSYNEQFF. CDR3 coding DNA: TGTGCCAGCAGCCAAGAAGGCCTATCCTACAATGAGCAGTTCTTC.

This clonotype was counted only a few times. The chain joins TRBV28 to TRBJ1-2, with D tentatively TRBD1 (5 bases). The CDR3 spans 15 residues. Germline V CDR1 and CDR2: MDHEN, SYDVKM. Trimming removed 6 bases from V and 2 bases from J, with 16 bases in between. Here the CDR3 reads CASSLGAVFNYGYTF. The CDR3 DNA follows: TGTGCCAGCAGCCTCGGGGCGGTCTTCAACTATGGCTACACCTTC.

The CDR3 coding sequence is TGTGCCAGCAGCCTAGGGTTAGACGGCTTCTCCTACGAGCAGTACTTC. It yields the protein CASSLGLDGFSYEQYF. This chain uses TRBV28 with TRBJ2-7; no firm D call. This CDR3 is 16 amino acids long. Germline V gene sequence: CDR1 MDHEN, CDR2 SYDVKM. Trimming took 6 bases from V and 0 from J, leaving 18 bases between them.

The chain employs TRBV12-3 or TRBV12-4 and TRBJ2-3, with TRBD2 identical over 15 bases. This CDR3 contains 17 residues. V lost 6 bases to trimming and J lost 5 bases; unmatched junction nucleotides: 9. This chain's CDR3 is CASSLGTSGGRGDTQYF. The CDR3 DNA is TGTGCCAGCAGCCTCGGGACTAGCGGGGGGAGAGGAGATACGCAGTATTTT.

This clonotype turned up a few times. The CDR3 DNA is TGTGCCAGCAGCCCGGGACGGACAAATGAAAAACTGTTTTTT. This codes for CASSPGRTNEKLFF. The V gene is TRBV9, the J gene TRBJ1-4, with D perhaps matching TRBD1 (5 bases). Germline CDR1 reads SGDLS; CDR2 reads YYNGEE. CDR3 length: 14 residues. The V and J ends lost 4 bases and 5 bases respectively, with 12 bases between them.